A single sample is the source of the 3 T cell receptor beta chains below, sequenced in a study of blood T cell repertoires in COVID-19. Sequenced by immunoSEQ multiplex PCR; TCRdb stores in-frame clones only, minus some. Found here are about 38,000 clones, around 91% of them singletons; the top ten hold 25% to 30%. The specimen sequenced was peripheral blood. The origin of the receptors is a man aged 60 to 75 with active or convalescent COVID-19.

This rearrangement joins TRBV5-1 to TRBJ2-1; TRBD2 matches at 10 bases. The CDR3 runs to 14 residues. The germline gives CDR1 SGHRS, CDR2 YFSETQ. Germline trimming cut 4 bases from V and 10 bases from J; bases unmatched to any gene: 8. The CDR3 region is CASSRGLAGEEQFF. The CDR3, as DNA: TGCGCCAGCAGCCGGGGGCTAGCGGGAGAGGAGCAGTTCTTC.

This clone was found a few times. J is TRBJ1-6 and V is TRBV30; D unclear. Per germline, CDR1 GTSNPN and CDR2 SVGIG (reference sequence). There are 14 residues in the CDR3. V lost 4 bases, J lost 8 bases, and 15 bases lay in between. The CDR3: CAWNSGIGDSPLHF. CDR3 nucleotides: TGTGCCTGGAATTCGGGGATCGGTGATTCACCCCTCCACTTT.

The V gene is TRBV28, the J gene TRBJ2-7; D ambiguous. The CDR3 length is 17 residues. Germline V gene sequence: CDR1 MDHEN, CDR2 SYDVKM. V was shortened by 0 bases and J by 5 bases, with 20 bases between the two germline ends. The CDR3 DNA reads TGTGCCAGCAGTTTATGGATCAAGGCAGGCACCAAGAACGAGCAGTACTTC. It is translated as CASSLWIKAGTKNEQYF.